The 2 T cell receptor beta chains given below trace back to one sample, sequenced in a study of T cell responses to AZD1222 COVID-19 vaccine. Produced via immunoSEQ multiplex PCR; TCRdb's table is partial and in-frame only. The top ten hold 15% to 20% of the sample, which has 78,000 or so clones, approximately 88% seen once. This specimen consisted of peripheral blood, obtained on day 0 of AZD1222 vaccination. These receptors originate from an adult in good health.

This clone showed up just a few times. The chain joins TRBV7-9 to TRBJ1-5; D not certain. This CDR3 is built from 12 residues. Germline assignment: CDR1 SEHNR and CDR2 FQNEAQ (reference sequence). Deletions cut 5 bases from V and 11 bases from J, with 13 bases between. The CDR3 is CASSPDGSAQHF. CDR3 in DNA: TGTGCCAGCAGCCCGGACGGCTCAGCCCAGCATTTT.

The chain links TRBV7-2 to TRBJ2-1; D call uncertain. This CDR3 has 13 residues. Germline V CDR1 and CDR2: SGHTA, FQGNSA. V lost 0 bases to trimming and J lost 9 bases, with 9 bases between them. CDR3 coding DNA: TGTGCCAGCAGCTTAGCGCTCAGCGTTGAGCAGTTCTTC. It yields the protein CASSLALSVEQFF.